This TCR beta chain was captured by sequencing in a study of PD-1 blockade in classical Hodgkin lymphoma. The germline V gene has CDR1 SGHRS and CDR2 YFSETQ. Trimming took off 3 bases at V and 5 bases at J, with 14 bases between the two ends. The CDR3 extends over 14 amino acids. Every patient had relapsed following autologous stem cell transplantation, and cohorts differed in brentuximab vedotin exposure. TCRdb's table, derived via immunoSEQ multiplex PCR, lists solely in-frame clones and lacks some. The top ten clones hold around 15% of a sample with about 30,000 clones, 55% to 75% of them seen once.

The source is a human donor with classical Hodgkin lymphoma. The genes are TRBV5-1 and TRBJ1-1; D unresolved. The sample was peripheral blood mononuclear cells (PBMCs), taken before the second cycle of nivolumab. CDR3 bases: TGCGCCAGCAGCTCGGACGGCTTGAGAACTGAAGCTTTCTTT. The encoded protein is CASSSDGLRTEAFF.